This passage covers 5 T cell receptor beta chains from one sample sequenced in a study of response to subunit inactivated influenza vaccine. A single record per CDR3 protein comes from TCRdb applying MiXCR to the RT-PCR reads. The profile shows a few hundred thousand distinct CDR3 sequences, about 11% of them singletons. This sample was also put to use in a study of T cells expressing NK-cell markers. As that study records: TCR beta libraries carry UMIs added by 5'RACE template switching.

Sequenced here: PBMCs from blood, sampled on the day of vaccination. The source is a man in his fifties who received an inactivated influenza vaccine.

CDR3 protein: CASSPPGGRGTGELFF. As DNA, the CDR3 is TGTGCCAGCAGCCCGCCCGGGGGCCGAGGCACCGGGGAGCTGTTTTTT. This chain joins TRBV7-2 and TRBJ2-2; either TRBD1 or TRBD2 may fit D (6 bases each). Trimming took 5 bases from V and 4 from J, leaving 17 bases between them. CDR1 SGHTA and CDR2 FQGNSA come from the germline V gene. The CDR3 covers 16 residues.

The gene calls are TRBV6-5 and TRBJ2-3, with TRBD2 matching 12 bases. This CDR3 is built from 17 residues. Germline V gene sequence: CDR1 MNHEY, CDR2 SVGAGI. V trimming: 2 bases; J trimming: 2 bases; junction bases outside the gene matches: 5. The CDR3 bases are TGTGCCAGCAGTTACGGGGCTAGCGGGAGGGACACAGATACGCAGTATTTT. Its translation: CASSYGASGRDTDTQYF.

The chain uses TRBV30 and TRBJ2-5; 8 bases map to TRBD2. Germline V gene lookup returns CDR1 GTSNPN and CDR2 SVGIG (reference sequence). Unmatched junction bases numbered 6, after V lost 3 bases and J lost 3 bases. The CDR3 length is 14 residues. The CDR3 reads CAWRSRSGEETQYF. The CDR3 bases are TGTGCCTGGAGATCCCGTAGCGGGGAAGAGACCCAGTACTTC.

The chain links TRBV7-2 to TRBJ1-3; 7 bases align to TRBD1. Germline lookup yields CDR1 SGHTA and CDR2 FQGNSA. This CDR3 is built from 16 residues. V shed 0 bases and J 4 bases; nucleotides not matched to a gene: 6. CDR3 in amino acids: CASSLAPGQIGNTIYF. The CDR3 nucleotides read TGTGCCAGCAGCTTAGCCCCGGGACAGATCGGAAACACCATATATTTT. Full variable domain (rest looked up from reference TRBV7-2 and TRBJ1-3): GAGVSQSPSNKVTEKGKDVELRCDPISGHTALYWYRQSLGQGLEFLIYFQGNSAPDKSGLPSDRFSAERTGGSVSTLTIQRTQQEDSAVYLCASSLAPGQIGNTIYFGEGSWLTVV.

J is TRBJ2-3 and V is TRBV30; unclear D gene. Germline CDR1 is GTSNPN and CDR2 is SVGIG (reference sequence). This CDR3 has 13 amino acids. Trimming took 4 bases from V and 2 from J, leaving 10 bases between them. The CDR3 sequence is CAWTRLFTDTQYF. CDR3 nucleotides: TGTGCCTGGACTCGGCTATTCACAGATACGCAGTATTTT. Using reference TRBV30 and TRBJ2-3 for the parts outside the CDR3, the full variable domain is SQTIHQWPATLVQPVGSPLSLECTVEGTSNPNLYWYRQAAGRGLQLLFYSVGIGQISSEVPQNLSASRPQDRQFILSSKKLLLSDSGFYLCAWTRLFTDTQYFGPGTRLTVL.